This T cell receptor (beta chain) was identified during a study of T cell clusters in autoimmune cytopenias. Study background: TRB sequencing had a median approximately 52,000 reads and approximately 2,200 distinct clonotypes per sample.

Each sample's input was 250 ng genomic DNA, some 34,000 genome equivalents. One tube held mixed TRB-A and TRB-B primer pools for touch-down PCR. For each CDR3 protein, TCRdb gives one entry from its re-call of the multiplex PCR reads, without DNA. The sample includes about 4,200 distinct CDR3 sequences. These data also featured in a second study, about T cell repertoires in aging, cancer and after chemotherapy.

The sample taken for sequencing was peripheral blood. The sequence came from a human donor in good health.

The chain's CDR3 is CASSLDRGRETQYF. V and J are TRBV5-1 and TRBJ2-5; checking the TCRdb D call of TRBD2 is not possible without DNA. Germline assignment: CDR1 SGHRS and CDR2 YFSETQ. The CDR3 extends over 14 amino acids.